The present T cell receptor (beta chain) was sequenced within a study of CD8 T cells in Susac syndrome. The CDR3 loop spans 13 amino acids. V lost 1 base, J lost 1 base, and 4 bases lay in between. Germline loops: CDR1 SGHTA, CDR2 FQGNSA. RNA amounts of roughly 0.45 to 1 ug underwent reverse transcription with random hexamers. Across 54 Vbeta and 13 Jbeta, immunoSEQ multiplex PCR amplified TCR beta CDR3. TCRdb fed the immunoSEQ multiplex PCR reads into MiXCR, producing one record per CDR3 protein. The sample contains about 150,000 distinct CDR3 sequences, approximately 95% of which appear only once. Sample: CD4+ T cells from PBMCs. This receptor was taken from a human donor with multiple sclerosis. The chain couples TRBV7-2 to TRBJ1-1; no clear D. CDR3 nucleotide sequence: TGTGCCAGCAGCTTAGGGTCGAACACTGAAGCTTTCTTT. Translated, it gives CASSLGSNTEAFF.